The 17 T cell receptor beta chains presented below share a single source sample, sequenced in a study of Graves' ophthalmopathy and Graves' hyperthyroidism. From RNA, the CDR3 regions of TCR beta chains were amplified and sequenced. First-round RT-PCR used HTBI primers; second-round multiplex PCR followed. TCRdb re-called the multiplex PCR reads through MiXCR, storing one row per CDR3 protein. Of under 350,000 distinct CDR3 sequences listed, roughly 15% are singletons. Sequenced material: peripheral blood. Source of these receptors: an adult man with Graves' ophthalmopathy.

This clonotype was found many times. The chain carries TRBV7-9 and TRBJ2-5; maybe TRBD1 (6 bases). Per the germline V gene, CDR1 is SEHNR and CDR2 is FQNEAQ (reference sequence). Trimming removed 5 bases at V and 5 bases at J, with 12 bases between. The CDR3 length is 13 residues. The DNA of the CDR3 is TGTGCCAGCAGCAACCCAGGGGTGGAGACCCAGTACTTC. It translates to CASSNPGVETQYF.

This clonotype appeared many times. CDR3 protein: CASSNSLTDTQYF. CDR3 nucleotides: TGTGCCAGCAGCAATAGCCTCACAGATACGCAGTATTTT. V usage is TRBV7-2 and J usage is TRBJ2-3; D is uncertain. Trimming removed 5 bases at V and 2 bases at J, with 8 bases between. CDR3 size: 13 residues. Per germline, CDR1 SGHTA and CDR2 FQGNSA.

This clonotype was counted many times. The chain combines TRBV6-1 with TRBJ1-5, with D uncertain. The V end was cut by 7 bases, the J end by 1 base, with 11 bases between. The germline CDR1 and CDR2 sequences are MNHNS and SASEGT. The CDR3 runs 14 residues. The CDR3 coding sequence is TGTGCCAGCAATCCGGACTGGAGCAATCAGCCCCAGCATTTT. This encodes CASNPDWSNQPQHF.

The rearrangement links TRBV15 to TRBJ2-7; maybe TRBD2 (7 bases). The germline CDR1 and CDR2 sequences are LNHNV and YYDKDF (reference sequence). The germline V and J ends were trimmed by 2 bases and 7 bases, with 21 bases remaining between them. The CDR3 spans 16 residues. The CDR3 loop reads CATSRLHSGGAGEQYF. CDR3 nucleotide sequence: TGTGCCACCAGCAGACTCCACTCGGGGGGCGCGGGGGAGCAGTACTTC.

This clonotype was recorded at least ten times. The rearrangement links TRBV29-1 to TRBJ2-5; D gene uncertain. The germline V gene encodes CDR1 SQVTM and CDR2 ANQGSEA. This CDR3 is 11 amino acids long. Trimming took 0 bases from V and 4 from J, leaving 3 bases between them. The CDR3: CSVEDPETQYF. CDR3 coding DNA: TGCAGCGTTGAAGATCCAGAGACCCAGTACTTC.

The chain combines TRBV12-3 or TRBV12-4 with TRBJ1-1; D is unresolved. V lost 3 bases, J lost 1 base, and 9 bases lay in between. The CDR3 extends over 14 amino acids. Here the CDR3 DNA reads TGTGCCAGCAGTTTGCGGAATCAGAACACTGAAGCTTTCTTT. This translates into CASSLRNQNTEAFF.

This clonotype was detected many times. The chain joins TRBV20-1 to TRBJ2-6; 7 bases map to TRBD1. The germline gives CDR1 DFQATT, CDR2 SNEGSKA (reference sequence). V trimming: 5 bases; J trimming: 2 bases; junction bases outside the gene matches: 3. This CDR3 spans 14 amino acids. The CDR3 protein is CSAYQGAGANVLTF. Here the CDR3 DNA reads TGCAGTGCTTATCAGGGGGCTGGGGCCAACGTCCTGACTTTC.

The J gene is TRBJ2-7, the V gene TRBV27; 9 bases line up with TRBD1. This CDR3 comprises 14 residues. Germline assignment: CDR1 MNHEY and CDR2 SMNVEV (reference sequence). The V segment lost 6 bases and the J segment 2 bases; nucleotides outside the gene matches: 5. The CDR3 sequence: CASRDWTGAYEQYF. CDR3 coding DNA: TGTGCCAGCAGGGACTGGACAGGGGCCTACGAGCAGTACTTC.

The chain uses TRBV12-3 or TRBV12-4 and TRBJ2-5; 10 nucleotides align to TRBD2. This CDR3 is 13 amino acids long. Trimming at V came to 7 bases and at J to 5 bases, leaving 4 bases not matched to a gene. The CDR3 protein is CASTLTSGETQYF. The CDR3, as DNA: TGTGCCAGCACCTTGACTAGCGGGGAGACCCAGTACTTC.

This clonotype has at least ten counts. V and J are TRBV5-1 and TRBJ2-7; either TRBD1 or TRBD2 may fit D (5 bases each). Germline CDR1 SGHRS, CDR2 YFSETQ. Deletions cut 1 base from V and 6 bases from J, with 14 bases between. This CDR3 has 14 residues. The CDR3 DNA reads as TGCGCCAGCAGCTTGCACGGACCGAGGGGCGAGCAGTACTTC. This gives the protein CASSLHGPRGEQYF.

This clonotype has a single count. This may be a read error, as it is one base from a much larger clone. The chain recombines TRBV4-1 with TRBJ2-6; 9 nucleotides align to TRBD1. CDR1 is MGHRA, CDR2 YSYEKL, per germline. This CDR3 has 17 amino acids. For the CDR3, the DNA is TGCGCCAGCAGCCAATCCGGGACAGGGTCTGGGGCCGACGTCCTGACTTTC. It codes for CASSQSGTGSGADVLTF.

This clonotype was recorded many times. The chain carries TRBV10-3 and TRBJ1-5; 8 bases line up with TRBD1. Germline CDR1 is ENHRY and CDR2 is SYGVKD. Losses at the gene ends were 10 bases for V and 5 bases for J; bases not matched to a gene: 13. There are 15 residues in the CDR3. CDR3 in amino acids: CATQPRQGTYQPQHF. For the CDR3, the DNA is TGTGCCACCCAACCCAGACAGGGGACTTATCAGCCCCAGCATTTT.

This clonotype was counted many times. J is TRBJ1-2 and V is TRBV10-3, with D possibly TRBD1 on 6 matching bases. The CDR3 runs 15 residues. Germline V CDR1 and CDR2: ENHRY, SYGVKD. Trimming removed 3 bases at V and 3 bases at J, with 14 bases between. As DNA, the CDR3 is TGTGCCATCAGTGAATCCGGGCGGGGGCACTATGGCTACACCTTC. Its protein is CAISESGRGHYGYTF.

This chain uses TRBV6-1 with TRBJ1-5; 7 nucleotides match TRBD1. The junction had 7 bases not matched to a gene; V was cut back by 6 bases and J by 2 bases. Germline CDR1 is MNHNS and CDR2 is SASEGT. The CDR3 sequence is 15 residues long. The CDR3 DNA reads TGTGCCAGCAGGCATACGACAGGGCGCAATCAGCCCCAGCATTTT. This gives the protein CASRHTTGRNQPQHF.

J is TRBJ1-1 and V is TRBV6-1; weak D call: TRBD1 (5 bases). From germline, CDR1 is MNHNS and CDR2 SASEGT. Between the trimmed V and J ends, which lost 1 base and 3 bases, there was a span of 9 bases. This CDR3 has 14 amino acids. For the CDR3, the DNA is TGTGCCAGCAGTGAAGGGTCAGGGTACACTGAAGCTTTCTTT. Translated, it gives CASSEGSGYTEAFF.

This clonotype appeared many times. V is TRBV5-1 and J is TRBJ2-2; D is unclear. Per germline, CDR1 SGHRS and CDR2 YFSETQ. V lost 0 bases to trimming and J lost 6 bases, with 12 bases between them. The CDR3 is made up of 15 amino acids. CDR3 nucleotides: TGCGCCAGCAGCTTGGGTGTAGACCGGTCCGGGGAGCTGTTTTTT. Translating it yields CASSLGVDRSGELFF.

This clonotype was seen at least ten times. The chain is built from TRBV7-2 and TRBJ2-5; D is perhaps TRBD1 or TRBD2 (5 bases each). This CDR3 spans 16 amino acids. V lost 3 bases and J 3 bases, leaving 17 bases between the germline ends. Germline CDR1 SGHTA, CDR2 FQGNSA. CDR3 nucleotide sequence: TGTGCCAGCAGCTTTCGACGGGACCTGCCGGAAGAGACCCAGTACTTC. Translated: CASSFRRDLPEETQYF.